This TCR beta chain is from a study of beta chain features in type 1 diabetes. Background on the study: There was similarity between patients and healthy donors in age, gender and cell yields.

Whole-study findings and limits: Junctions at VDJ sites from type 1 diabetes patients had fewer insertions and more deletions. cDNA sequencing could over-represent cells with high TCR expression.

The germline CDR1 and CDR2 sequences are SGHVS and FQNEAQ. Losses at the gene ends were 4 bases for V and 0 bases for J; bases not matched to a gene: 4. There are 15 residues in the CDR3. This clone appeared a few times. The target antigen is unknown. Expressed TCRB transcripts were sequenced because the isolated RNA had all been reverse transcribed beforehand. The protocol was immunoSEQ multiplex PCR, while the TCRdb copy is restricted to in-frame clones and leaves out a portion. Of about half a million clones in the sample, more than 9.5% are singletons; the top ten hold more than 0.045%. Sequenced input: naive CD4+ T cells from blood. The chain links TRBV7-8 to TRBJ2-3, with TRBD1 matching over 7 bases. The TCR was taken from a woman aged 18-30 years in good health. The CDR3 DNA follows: TGTGCCAGCAGCTCGGACAGGACTAGCACAGATACGCAGTATTTT. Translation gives CASSSDRTSTDTQYF. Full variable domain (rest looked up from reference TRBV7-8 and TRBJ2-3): GAGVSQSPRYKVAKRGQDVALRCDPISGHVSLFWYQQALGQGPEFLTYFQNEAQLDKSGLPSDRFFAERPEGSVSTLKIQRTQQEDSAVYLCASSSDRTSTDTQYFGPGTRLTVL.